This TCR beta chain was found in a study of T cell responses to AZD1222 COVID-19 vaccine. Study results and limitations: Nearly half of unique spike-specific TCRs reportedly avoided B.1.351 and B.1.1.7 mutated regions. Donors skewed white British and female; clonal diversity was possibly underestimated. Baseline testing showed seropositivity in only six AZD1222 recipients. Spike-specific TCR depth and breadth grew after two AZD1222 doses.

On this clone: Its antigen remains unknown.

The table came from immunoSEQ multiplex PCR; TCRdb's copy has only in-frame clones and leaves some out. This table has 150,000 to 200,000 clones, approximately 90% appearing once. This receptor was taken from an adult who received the MenACWY meningococcal vaccine as a control. Sample: peripheral blood, taken 28 days after the second dose of the MenACWY control vaccine.

The CDR3 loop reads CASSSIYDLFRDLDRPDTQYF. Here the CDR3 DNA reads TGTGCCAGCAGTTCAATCTACGACCTTTTCAGGGACCTGGACCGTCCAGATACGCAGTATTTT. This chain uses TRBV27 with TRBJ2-3, with D possibly being TRBD1 or TRBD2 (5 bases each). V gave up 4 bases and J gave up 4 bases, with 33 bases separating them. Per the germline V gene, CDR1 is MNHEY and CDR2 is SMNVEV (reference sequence). CDR3 size: 21 residues.